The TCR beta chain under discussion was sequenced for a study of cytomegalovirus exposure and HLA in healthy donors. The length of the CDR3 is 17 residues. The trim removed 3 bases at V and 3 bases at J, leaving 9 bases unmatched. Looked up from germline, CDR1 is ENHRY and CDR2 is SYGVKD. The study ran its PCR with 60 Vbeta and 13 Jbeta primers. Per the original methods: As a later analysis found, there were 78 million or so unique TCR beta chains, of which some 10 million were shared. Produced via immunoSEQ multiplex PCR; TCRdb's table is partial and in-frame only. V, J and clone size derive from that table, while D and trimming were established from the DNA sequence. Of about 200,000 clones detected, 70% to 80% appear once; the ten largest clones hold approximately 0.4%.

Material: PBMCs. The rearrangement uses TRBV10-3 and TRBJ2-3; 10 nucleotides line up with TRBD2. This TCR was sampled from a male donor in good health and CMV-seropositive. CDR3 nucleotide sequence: TGTGCCATCAGTGAAACGCCCGGGACTAGCGAAACAGATACGCAGTATTTT. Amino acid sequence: CAISETPGTSETDTQYF.